The T cell receptor (beta chain) described here comes from a study of radiotherapy plus CTLA-4 blockade in lung cancer. Across the study: Roughly a sixth of enrolled patients responded objectively, and about 31% had disease control. Study-level findings and limits: The study found tumor-derived TCR clones expanded in blood after radiotherapy plus ipilimumab. Reported findings show early blood T cell clone dynamics, with interferon-beta, best predicted response.

On this clone: Antigen: not known.

Sequencing was performed with immunoSEQ multiplex PCR; in TCRdb, only in-frame clones are kept and a portion is missing. The profile shows tens of thousands of clones, approximately 84% of them singletons. The receptor was derived from a human donor with non-small cell lung cancer whose response to radiotherapy plus ipilimumab could not be evaluated. The sequencing used peripheral blood, collected from a patient treated with radiotherapy plus ipilimumab.

CDR3 sequence reads: CASAPLGSSYEQYF. The CDR3 DNA follows: TGTGCCAGCGCACCCCTAGGGAGCTCCTACGAGCAGTACTTC. The gene calls are TRBV28 and TRBJ2-7; maybe TRBD2 (5 bases). The CDR3 sequence is 14 residues long. With 8 bases removed from V and 0 bases from J, the gap between germline ends came to 14 bases. Germline values: CDR1 MDHEN, CDR2 SYDVKM. Filled out from reference TRBV28 and TRBJ2-7, the complete variable domain reads DVKVTQSSRYLVKRTGEKVFLECVQDMDHENMFWYRQDPGLGLRLIYFSYDVKMKEKGDIPEGYSVSREKKERFSLILESASTNQTSMYLCASAPLGSSYEQYFGPGTRLTVT.